A selection of T cell receptor beta chains follows, all from one sample in a study of cytomegalovirus exposure and HLA in healthy donors. Produced via immunoSEQ multiplex PCR; TCRdb's table is partial and in-frame only. The table has about 100,000 clones, around 74% seen once. Material: PBMCs. Source of these receptors: a female donor in good health and CMV-seropositive. Both conserved end residues are part of each CDR3. A D gene is named only where the DNA matches it firmly. Clone size is shown for a subset of rows, as once, few, many or a class of expanded clone.

clone_size j_call v_call d_call cdr3_nt cdr3_aa
few TRBJ2-1 TRBV7-7 - TGTGCTAGCAGCTTAGGGGCGTACAATGAGCAGTTCTTC CASSLGAYNEQFF
- TRBJ1-5 TRBV9 - TGTGCCAGCAGCGTAGGTACCGAGGAGGATCAGCCCCAGCATTTT CASSVGTEEDQPQHF
- TRBJ1-2 TRBV25-1 - TGTGCCAGCAGTCCCCCAGGAAGGAGGCGCTACACCTTC CASSPPGRRRYTF
- TRBJ2-7 TRBV7-2 TRBD1 TGTGCCAGCAGCGGCCAGACAGGGGCCCACGAGCAGTACTTC CASSGQTGAHEQYF
few TRBJ2-1 TRBV11-3 TRBD1 TGTGCCAGCAGCGTCTCAGGGGGTAACAATGAGCAGTTCTTC CASSVSGGNNEQFF
- TRBJ1-3 TRBV30 - TGTGCCTGGAGTGTAGAAAGGAGGCACCTCCTTGGAAACACCATATATTTT CAWSVERRHLLGNTIYF
- TRBJ2-3 TRBV7-3 - TGTGCCAGCAGCTTAAGTCTAGGGGCAGATACGCAGTATTTT CASSLSLGADTQYF
- TRBJ1-5 TRBV7-9 TRBD1 TGTGCCAGCAGCTATACAGGGGGCGGGGAGCCCCAGCATTTT CASSYTGGGEPQHF
- TRBJ2-2 TRBV25-1 TRBD2 TGTGCCACCGGAGGACTAGCGGATACCGGGGAGCTGTTTTTT CATGGLADTGELFF
- TRBJ2-7 TRBV14 - TGTGCCAGCAGCCGGAGTCGGTACGAGCAGTACTTC CASSRSRYEQYF
- TRBJ1-2 TRBV4-2 TRBD1 TGTGCCAGCAGCCAAGATAGGACAGGGGTTTATGGCTACACCTTC CASSQDRTGVYGYTF
- TRBJ1-6 TRBV30 - TGTGCCGGGCGCCCAGGGACAAGCAGCGCCTATAATTCACCCCTCCACTTT CAGRPGTSSAYNSPLHF
few TRBJ1-2 TRBV7-2 TRBD1 TGTGCCAGCAGTTATCAGGGGGTCTATGGCTACACCTTC CASSYQGVYGYTF
- TRBJ1-5 TRBV7-9 - TGTGCCAGCAGTATAGACAGCCCGTCTAGCAATCAGCCCCAGCATTTT CASSIDSPSSNQPQHF
- TRBJ1-5 TRBV4-1 - TGCGCCAGCAGCCAAACTCCTACGGGGAGCGGCAATCAGCCCCAGCATTTT CASSQTPTGSGNQPQHF
few TRBJ2-4 TRBV18 TRBD1 TGTGCCAGCTCACCCCCGACCACAGGGGAAACTCAGTACTTC CASSPPTTGETQYF
- TRBJ1-4 TRBV7-8 - TGTGCCAGCAGCCTGAGAGCGGGGAGCTCGGGGGAAAAACTGTTTTTT CASSLRAGSSGEKLFF
- TRBJ2-2 TRBV13 TRBD2 TGTGCCAGCAGCACCTGGACTAGCGGGAGGTCCGGGGAGCTGTTTTTT CASSTWTSGRSGELFF
- TRBJ2-1 TRBV30 - TGTGCCTGGAGTGTACACCAGACAGAAGATGAGCAGTTCTTC CAWSVHQTEDEQFF
- TRBJ2-3 TRBV30 - TGTGCCTGCGGGAGAACTAGCCCACAGGATACGCAGTATTTT CACGRTSPQDTQYF
- TRBJ1-1 TRBV5-8 - TGTGCCAGCACATTTGACACTGAAGCTTTCTTT CASTFDTEAFF
few TRBJ1-5 TRBV30 TRBD1 TGTGCCTGGAGTGGACAGGGGGAGCCTGTCGAGCCCCAGCATTTT CAWSGQGEPVEPQHF
- TRBJ1-5 TRBV7-9 TRBD1 TGTGCCAGCAGCCCCGGGACAGGGGTTTTATTGGATCAGCCCCAGCATTTT CASSPGTGVLLDQPQHF
- TRBJ2-2 TRBV7-2 - TGTGCCAGCAGCCCCACGGTTGGGAGCGGGGAGCTGTTTTTT CASSPTVGSGELFF
- TRBJ2-5 TRBV6-1 - TGTGCCAGCAGTGGAAGCCCCACCAAAGAGACCCAGTACTTC CASSGSPTKETQYF
once TRBJ2-1 TRBV10-3 TRBD1 TGTGCCATCAGCCGGGGACAGGGCACCTACAATGAGCAGTTCTTC CAISRGQGTYNEQFF
- TRBJ1-2 TRBV28 TRBD1 TGTGCCAGCAGCAGTACAGGGGGGGGCTATGGCTACACCTTC CASSSTGGGYGYTF
- TRBJ2-5 TRBV14 - TGTGCCAGCAGCGGCGGGCTCCAAGAGACCCAGTACTTC CASSGGLQETQYF
once TRBJ2-6 TRBV7-3 - TGTGCCAGCACCGTAGGGGCTGGGGCCAACGTCCTGACTTTC CASTVGAGANVLTF
- TRBJ2-1 TRBV4-1 - TGCGCCAGCAGCCAATCCCCACGGTCAGGAACCTACAATGAGCAGTTCTTC CASSQSPRSGTYNEQFF
- TRBJ1-4 TRBV6-1 - TGTGCCAGCACTTGGGGGCTTAATGAAAAACTGTTTTTT CASTWGLNEKLFF
- TRBJ1-6 TRBV7-2 - TGTGCCAGCAGCCCGCAGGTTTCTAATTCACCCCTCCACTTT CASSPQVSNSPLHF
- TRBJ2-2 TRBV29-1 - TGCAGCGTTGAATCGGTCGGACAGCGCACCGGGGAGCTGTTTTTT CSVESVGQRTGELFF
- TRBJ1-5 TRBV28 - TGTGCCATCGGGGGGCGGATTAATCAGCCCCAGCATTTT CAIGGRINQPQHF
- TRBJ1-2 TRBV5-1 TRBD1 TGCGCCAGCAGCTTGGGACAGGGGGCGAGCTATGGCTACACCTTC CASSLGQGASYGYTF
- TRBJ1-4 TRBV11-2 - TGTGCCAGCAGTTTTGGGGGCAGGGGTCAGGAAAAACTGTTTTTT CASSFGGRGQEKLFF
- TRBJ2-3 TRBV6-4 TRBD1 TGTGCCAGCAGTGAAAGGGACAGGGCTACAGATACGCAGTATTTT CASSERDRATDTQYF
- TRBJ2-5 TRBV5-1 TRBD1 TGCGCCAGCAGCACTGGACAGGGTAGCGAGACCCAGTACTTC CASSTGQGSETQYF
- TRBJ1-1 TRBV10-3 TRBD1 TGTGCCATCAGTGACCCCCCTCAGGGGGACACTGAAGCTTTCTTT CAISDPPQGDTEAFF
- TRBJ2-7 TRBV5-8 TRBD2 TGTGCCAGCAGGTTAAAAGCGGGACCTTCCTACGAGCAGTACTTC CASRLKAGPSYEQYF
- TRBJ1-2 TRBV4-3 - TGCGCCAGCAGCCAGGAGGGAGGCGCCGCCTATGGCTACACCTTC CASSQEGGAAYGYTF
once TRBJ2-3 TRBV11-2 TRBD2 TGTGCCAGCAGCTCCAACAGACTAGCGGGGTCTGATACGCAGTATTTT CASSSNRLAGSDTQYF
few TRBJ2-2 TRBV28 - TGTGCCAGCAGTTTAGACAGAGCCCCGAACACCGGGGAGCTGTTTTTT CASSLDRAPNTGELFF
- TRBJ2-7 TRBV28 - TGTGCCAGCACTGGAGGGGTTTGGGGCTCCTACGAGCAGTACTTC CASTGGVWGSYEQYF
- TRBJ1-5 TRBV4-3 - TGCGCCAGCAGCCAATCGGAGAGGGGAGGAACCCAGCATTTT CASSQSERGGTQHF
- TRBJ2-1 TRBV7-3 TRBD2 TGTGCCAGCAGCTTAGGGACTAGTGGGGGTGAGCAGTTCTTC CASSLGTSGGEQFF
few TRBJ2-2 TRBV7-2 - TGTGCCAGCAGCTCACGGACACTCACGAACACCGGGGAGCTGTTTTTT CASSSRTLTNTGELFF
- TRBJ1-5 TRBV29-1 - TGCAGCGCCCCCGGCGGGAGCAATCAGCCCCAGCATTTT CSAPGGSNQPQHF
- TRBJ1-1 TRBV30 - TGTGCCTGGAGGGGAGGGAGGGGGACTGAAGCTTTCTTT CAWRGGRGTEAFF
- TRBJ1-6 TRBV10-3 TRBD1 TGTGCCATCAGTGAGTTGGGACAGGAGAATTCACCCCTCCACTTT CAISELGQENSPLHF
- TRBJ2-7 TRBV5-1 TRBD1 TGCGCCAGCAGCTTGGGACAGGGAGACTACGAGCAGTACTTC CASSLGQGDYEQYF
- TRBJ2-3 TRBV11-2 - TGTGCCAGCAGCTTAGTACAGGGTGCTAGCACAGATACGCAGTATTTT CASSLVQGASTDTQYF
- TRBJ1-2 TRBV7-2 TRBD1 TGTGCCAGCAGCTTAGGTGGGTTGGGACAGACTACTGGCTACACCTTC CASSLGGLGQTTGYTF
- TRBJ2-6 TRBV7-2 - TGTGCCAGCAGCTCAACAGACTCTGGGGCCAACGTCCTGACTTTC CASSSTDSGANVLTF
few TRBJ2-5 TRBV5-1 - TGCGCCAGCAGCTTGGTCGGGGTTGCAGAGACCCAGTACTTC CASSLVGVAETQYF
- TRBJ2-7 TRBV7-8 - TGTGCCAGCAGCTTATTTAGCTCCTACGAGCAGTACTTC CASSLFSSYEQYF
- TRBJ2-7 TRBV5-6 TRBD1 TGTGCCAGCAGCGGGAGAGGACAGGGGGCGAGGTACGAGCAGTACTTC CASSGRGQGARYEQYF
- TRBJ2-3 TRBV6-1 - TGTGCCAGCATCCAAACATACACAGATACGCAGTATTTT CASIQTYTDTQYF
- TRBJ2-5 TRBV6-5 - TGTGCCAGCAGTTTCGCGGGGCCCCAAGAGACCCAGTACTTC CASSFAGPQETQYF